This T cell receptor (beta chain) was profiled in a study of blood T cell repertoires in COVID-19. Background on the study: T cells, B-cell-depleted T cells, or PBMCs supplied cDNA or gDNA.

The assay was immunoSEQ multiplex PCR, and TCRdb's table has in-frame clones only and misses some. This table has 110,000 or so clones, 65% to 80% appearing once. This clonotype was sampled from a woman in her 40s with acute or convalescent COVID-19. Sequencing used peripheral blood.

CDR3 in amino acids: CASSQGSGGRGNEQFF. The CDR3 nucleotides read TGCGCCAGCAGCCAAGGTAGCGGGGGGCGAGGCAATGAGCAGTTCTTC. The chain couples TRBV4-3 to TRBJ2-1; 10 nucleotides align to TRBD2. In germline, CDR1 is LGHNA, CDR2 YSLEER. The CDR3 is 16 amino acids. The ends lost 1 base at V and 6 bases at J; junction bases unmatched: 6.